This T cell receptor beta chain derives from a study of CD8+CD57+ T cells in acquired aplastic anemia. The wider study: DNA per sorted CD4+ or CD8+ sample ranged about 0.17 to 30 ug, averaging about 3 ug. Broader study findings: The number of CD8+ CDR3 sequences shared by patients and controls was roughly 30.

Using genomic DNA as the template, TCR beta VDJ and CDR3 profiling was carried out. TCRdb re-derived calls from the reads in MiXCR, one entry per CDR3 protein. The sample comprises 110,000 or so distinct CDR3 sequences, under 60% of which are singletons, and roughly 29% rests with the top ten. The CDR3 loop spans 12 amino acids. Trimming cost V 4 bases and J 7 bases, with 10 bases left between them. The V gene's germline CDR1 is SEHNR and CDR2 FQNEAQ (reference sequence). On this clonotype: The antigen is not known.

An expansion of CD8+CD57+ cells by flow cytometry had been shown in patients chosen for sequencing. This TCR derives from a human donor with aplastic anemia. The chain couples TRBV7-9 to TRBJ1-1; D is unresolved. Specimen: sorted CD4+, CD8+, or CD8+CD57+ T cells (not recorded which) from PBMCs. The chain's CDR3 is CASSSGGSEAFF. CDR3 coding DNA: TGTGCCAGCAGCTCGGGAGGGAGTGAAGCTTTCTTT.